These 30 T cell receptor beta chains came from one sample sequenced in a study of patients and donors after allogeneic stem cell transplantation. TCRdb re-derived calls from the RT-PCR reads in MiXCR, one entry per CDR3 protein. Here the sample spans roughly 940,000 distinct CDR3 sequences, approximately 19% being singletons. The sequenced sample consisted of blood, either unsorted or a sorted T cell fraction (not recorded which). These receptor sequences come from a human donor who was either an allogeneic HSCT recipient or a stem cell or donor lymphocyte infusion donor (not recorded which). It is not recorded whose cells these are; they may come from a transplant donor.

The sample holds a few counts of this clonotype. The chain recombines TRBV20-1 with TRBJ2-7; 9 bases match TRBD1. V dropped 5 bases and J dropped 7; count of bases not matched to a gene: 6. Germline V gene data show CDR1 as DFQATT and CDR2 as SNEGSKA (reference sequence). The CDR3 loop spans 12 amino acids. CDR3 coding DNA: TGCAGTGCTCCACAGGGGGCGCAGGAGCAGTACTTC. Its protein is CSAPQGAQEQYF.

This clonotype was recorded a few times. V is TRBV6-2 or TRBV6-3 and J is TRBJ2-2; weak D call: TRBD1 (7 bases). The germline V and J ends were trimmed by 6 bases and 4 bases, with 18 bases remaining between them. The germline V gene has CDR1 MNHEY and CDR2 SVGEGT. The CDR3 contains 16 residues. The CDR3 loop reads CASSYKTGEATGELFF. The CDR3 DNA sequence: TGTGCCAGCAGCTATAAAACAGGGGAGGCCACCGGGGAGCTGTTTTTT.

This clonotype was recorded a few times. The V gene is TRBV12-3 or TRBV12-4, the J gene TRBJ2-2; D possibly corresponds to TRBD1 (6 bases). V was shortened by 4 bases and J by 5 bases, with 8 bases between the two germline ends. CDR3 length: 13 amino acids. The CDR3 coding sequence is TGTGCCAGCAGTTGGGACACTACCGGGGAGCTGTTTTTT. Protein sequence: CASSWDTTGELFF.

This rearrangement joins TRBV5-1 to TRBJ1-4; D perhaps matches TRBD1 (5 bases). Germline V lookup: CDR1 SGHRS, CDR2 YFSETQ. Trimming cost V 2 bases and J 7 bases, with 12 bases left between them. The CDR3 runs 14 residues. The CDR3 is CASSFGRDGEKLFF. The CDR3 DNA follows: TGCGCCAGCAGCTTTGGCAGGGATGGTGAAAAACTGTTTTTT.

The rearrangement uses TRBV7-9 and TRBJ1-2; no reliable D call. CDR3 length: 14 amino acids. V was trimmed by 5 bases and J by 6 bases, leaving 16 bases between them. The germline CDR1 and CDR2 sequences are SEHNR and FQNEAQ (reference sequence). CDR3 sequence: CASSEPGYSDGYTF. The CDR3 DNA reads TGTGCCAGCAGCGAGCCCGGGTATAGCGATGGCTACACCTTC. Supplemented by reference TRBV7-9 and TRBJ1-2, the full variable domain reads DTGVSQNPRHKITKRGQNVTFRCDPISEHNRLYWYRQTLGQGPEFLTYFQNEAQLEKSRLLSDRFSAERPKGSFSTLEIQRTEQGDSAMYLCASSEPGYSDGYTFGSGTRLTVV.

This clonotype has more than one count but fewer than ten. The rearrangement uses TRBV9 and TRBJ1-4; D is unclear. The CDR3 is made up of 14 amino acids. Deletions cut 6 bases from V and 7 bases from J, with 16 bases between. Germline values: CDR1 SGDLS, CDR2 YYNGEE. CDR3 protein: CASTVDPDAEKLFF. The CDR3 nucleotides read TGTGCCAGCACCGTTGACCCGGACGCTGAAAAACTGTTTTTT. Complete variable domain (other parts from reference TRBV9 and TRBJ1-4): DSGVTQTPKHLITATGQRVTLRCSPRSGDLSVYWYQQSLDQGLQFLIQYYNGEERAKGNILERFSAQQFPDLHSELNLSSLELGDSALYFCASTVDPDAEKLFFGSGTQLSVL.

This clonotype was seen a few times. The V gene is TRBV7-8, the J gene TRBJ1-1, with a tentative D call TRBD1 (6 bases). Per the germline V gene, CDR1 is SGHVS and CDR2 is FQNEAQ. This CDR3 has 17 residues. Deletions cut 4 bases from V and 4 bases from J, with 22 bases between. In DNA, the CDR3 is TGTGCCAGCAGCTCAGGGAAGATATACAGGGATCTCACTGAAGCTTTCTTT. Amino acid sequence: CASSSGKIYRDLTEAFF.

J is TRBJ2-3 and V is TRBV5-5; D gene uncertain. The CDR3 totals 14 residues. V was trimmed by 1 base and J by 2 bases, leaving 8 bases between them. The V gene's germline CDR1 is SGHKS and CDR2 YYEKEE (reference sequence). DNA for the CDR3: TGTGCCAGCAGCTTGAGGAGCGCCACAGATACGCAGTATTTT. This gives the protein CASSLRSATDTQYF.

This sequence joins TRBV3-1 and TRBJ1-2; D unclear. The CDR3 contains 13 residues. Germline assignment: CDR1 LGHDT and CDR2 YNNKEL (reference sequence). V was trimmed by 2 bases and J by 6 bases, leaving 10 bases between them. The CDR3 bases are TGTGCCAGCAGCCAAAAAGCGATCGATGGCTACACCTTC. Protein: CASSQKAIDGYTF.

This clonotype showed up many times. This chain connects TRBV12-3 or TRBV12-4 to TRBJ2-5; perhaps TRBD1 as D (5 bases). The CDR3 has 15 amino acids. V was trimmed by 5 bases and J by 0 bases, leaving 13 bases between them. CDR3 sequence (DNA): TGTGCCAGCAGTCCACGTCCAGGGTACCAAGAGACCCAGTACTTC. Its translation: CASSPRPGYQETQYF.

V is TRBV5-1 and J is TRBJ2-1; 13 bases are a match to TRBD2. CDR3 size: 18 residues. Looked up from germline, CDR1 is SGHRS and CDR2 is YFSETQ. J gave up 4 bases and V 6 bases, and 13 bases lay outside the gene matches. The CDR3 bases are TGCGCCAGCACACGGGACGGTCGGACTAGCGGGAGATACAATGAGCAGTTCTTC. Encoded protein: CASTRDGRTSGRYNEQFF. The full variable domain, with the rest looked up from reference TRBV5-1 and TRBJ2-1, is KAGVTQTPRYLIKTRGQQVTLSCSPISGHRSVSWYQQTPGQGLQFLFEYFSETQRNKGNFPGRFSGRQFSNSRSEMNVSTLELGDSALYLCASTRDGRTSGRYNEQFFGPGTRLTVL.

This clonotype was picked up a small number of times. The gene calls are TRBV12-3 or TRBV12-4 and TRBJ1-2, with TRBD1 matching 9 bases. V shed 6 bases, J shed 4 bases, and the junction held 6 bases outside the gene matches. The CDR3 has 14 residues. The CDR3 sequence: CASRPGQGIYGYTF. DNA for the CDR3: TGTGCCAGCAGACCCGGACAGGGGATCTATGGCTACACCTTC.

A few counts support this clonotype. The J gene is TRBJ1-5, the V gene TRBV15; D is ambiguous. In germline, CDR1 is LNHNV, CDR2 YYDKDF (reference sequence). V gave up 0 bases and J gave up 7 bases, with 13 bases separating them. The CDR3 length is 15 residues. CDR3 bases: TGTGCCACCAGCAGAGATGGGGAAAGGGCCCAGCCCCAGCATTTT. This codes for CATSRDGERAQPQHF. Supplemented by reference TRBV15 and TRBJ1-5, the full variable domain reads DAMVIQNPRYQVTQFGKPVTLSCSQTLNHNVMYWYQQKSSQAPKLLFHYYDKDFNNEADTPDNFQSRRPNTSFCFLDIRSPGLGDTAMYLCATSRDGERAQPQHFGDGTRLSIL.

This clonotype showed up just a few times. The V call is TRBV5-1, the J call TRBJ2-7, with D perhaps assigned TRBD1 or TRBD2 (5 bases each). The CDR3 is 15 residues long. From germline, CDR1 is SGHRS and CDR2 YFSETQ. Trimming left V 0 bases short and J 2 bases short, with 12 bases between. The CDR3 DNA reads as TGCGCCAGCAGCTTGGGTGGGGGTATCCCCTACGAGCAGTACTTC. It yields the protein CASSLGGGIPYEQYF.

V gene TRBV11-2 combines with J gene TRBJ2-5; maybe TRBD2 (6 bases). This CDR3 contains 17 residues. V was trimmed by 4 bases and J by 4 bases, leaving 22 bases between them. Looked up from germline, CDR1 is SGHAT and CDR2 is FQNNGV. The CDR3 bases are TGTGCCAGCAGCTCCATTGGCCGCGGGATGTGGGGAGAGACCCAGTACTTC. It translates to CASSSIGRGMWGETQYF.

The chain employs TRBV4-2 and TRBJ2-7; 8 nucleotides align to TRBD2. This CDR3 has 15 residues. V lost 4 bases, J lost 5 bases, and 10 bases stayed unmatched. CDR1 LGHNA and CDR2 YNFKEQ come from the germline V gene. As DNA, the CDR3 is TGTGCCAGCAGCCGGCTCCGGGGGGGCGGAGACGAGCAGTACTTC. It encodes CASSRLRGGGDEQYF.

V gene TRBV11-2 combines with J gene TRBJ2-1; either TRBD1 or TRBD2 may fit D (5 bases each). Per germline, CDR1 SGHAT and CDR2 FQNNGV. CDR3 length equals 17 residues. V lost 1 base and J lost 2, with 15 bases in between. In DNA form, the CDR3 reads TGTGCCAGCAGCTTAGCACGGGGAAGGGGCCCCTACAATGAGCAGTTCTTC. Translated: CASSLARGRGPYNEQFF.

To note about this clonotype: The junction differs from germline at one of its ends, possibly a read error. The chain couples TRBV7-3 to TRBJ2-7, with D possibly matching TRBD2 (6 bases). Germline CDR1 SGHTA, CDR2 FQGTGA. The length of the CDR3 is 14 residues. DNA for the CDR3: TGTGCCAGCAGTTTAAGAGGAGGGAACGACGAGCAGTACTTC. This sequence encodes CASSLRGGNDEQYF.

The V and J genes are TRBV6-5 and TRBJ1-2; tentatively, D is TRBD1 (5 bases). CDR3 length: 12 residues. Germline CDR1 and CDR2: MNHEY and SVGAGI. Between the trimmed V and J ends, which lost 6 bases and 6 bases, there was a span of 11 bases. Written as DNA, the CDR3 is TGTGCCAGCAGGAGAGGGGACCATGGCTACACCTTC. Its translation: CASRRGDHGYTF.

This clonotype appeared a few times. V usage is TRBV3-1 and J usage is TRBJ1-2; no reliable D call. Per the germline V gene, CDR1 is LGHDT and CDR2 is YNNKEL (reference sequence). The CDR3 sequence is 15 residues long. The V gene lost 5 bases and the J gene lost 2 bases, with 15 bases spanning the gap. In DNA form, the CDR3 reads TGTGCCAGCAGCAGGACGGCGGGTGGGAACTATGGCTACACCTTC. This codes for CASSRTAGGNYGYTF.

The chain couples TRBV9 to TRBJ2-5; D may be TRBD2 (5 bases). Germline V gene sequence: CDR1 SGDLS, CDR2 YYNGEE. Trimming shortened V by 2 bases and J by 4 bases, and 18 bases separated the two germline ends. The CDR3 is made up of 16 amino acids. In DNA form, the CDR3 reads TGTGCCAGCAGCGTCCGGGGAGAACCCGGGGTAGAGACCCAGTACTTC. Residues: CASSVRGEPGVETQYF.

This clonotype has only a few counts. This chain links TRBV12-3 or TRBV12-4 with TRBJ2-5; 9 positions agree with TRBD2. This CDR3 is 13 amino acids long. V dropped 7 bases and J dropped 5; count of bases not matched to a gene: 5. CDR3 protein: CASTPLAGETQYF. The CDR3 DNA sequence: TGTGCCAGCACCCCGCTAGCGGGGGAGACCCAGTACTTC.

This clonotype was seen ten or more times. The CDR3 loop is CASSLGGARGYTF. The CDR3 bases are TGCGCCAGCAGCTTGGGAGGGGCGCGAGGCTACACCTTC. The chain combines TRBV5-1 with TRBJ1-2, with a weak D call TRBD1 (5 bases). The V end was cut by 0 bases, the J end by 8 bases, with 11 bases between. The CDR3 spans 13 residues. The V gene's germline CDR1 is SGHRS and CDR2 YFSETQ. The full variable domain, with the rest looked up from reference TRBV5-1 and TRBJ1-2, is KAGVTQTPRYLIKTRGQQVTLSCSPISGHRSVSWYQQTPGQGLQFLFEYFSETQRNKGNFPGRFSGRQFSNSRSEMNVSTLELGDSALYLCASSLGGARGYTFGSGTRLTVV.

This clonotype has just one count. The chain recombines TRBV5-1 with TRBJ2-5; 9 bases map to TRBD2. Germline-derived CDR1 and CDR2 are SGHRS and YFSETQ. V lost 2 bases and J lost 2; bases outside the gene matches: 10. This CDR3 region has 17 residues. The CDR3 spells CASSLGLAGIGQETQYF. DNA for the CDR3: TGCGCCAGCAGCTTAGGGCTAGCGGGAATTGGGCAAGAGACCCAGTACTTC.

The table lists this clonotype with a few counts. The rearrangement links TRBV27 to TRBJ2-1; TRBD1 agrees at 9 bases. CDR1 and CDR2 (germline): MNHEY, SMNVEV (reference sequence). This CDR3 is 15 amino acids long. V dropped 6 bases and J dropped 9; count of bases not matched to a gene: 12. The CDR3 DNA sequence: TGTGCCAGCAGGCGCATACGGGGACAGGGTGGTGAGCAGTTCTTC. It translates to CASRRIRGQGGEQFF.

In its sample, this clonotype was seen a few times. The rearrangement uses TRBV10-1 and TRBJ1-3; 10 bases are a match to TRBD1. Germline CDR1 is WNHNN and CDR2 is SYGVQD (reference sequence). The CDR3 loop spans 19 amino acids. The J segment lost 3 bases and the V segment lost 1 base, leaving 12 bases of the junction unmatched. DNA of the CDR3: TGCGCCAGCAGTGAGTTGGGACAGGGGAATCCTGGGTGTGGAAACACCATATATTTT. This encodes CASSELGQGNPGCGNTIYF.

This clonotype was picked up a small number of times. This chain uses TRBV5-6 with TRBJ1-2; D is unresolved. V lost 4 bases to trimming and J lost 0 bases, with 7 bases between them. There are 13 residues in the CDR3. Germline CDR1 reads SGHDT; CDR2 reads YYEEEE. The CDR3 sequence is CASSAKPNYGYTF. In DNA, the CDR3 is TGTGCCAGCAGCGCGAAGCCTAACTATGGCTACACCTTC.

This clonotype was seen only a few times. The CDR3 here is CATSRDISYEQYF. The DNA of the CDR3 is TGTGCCACCAGCAGAGACATTTCCTACGAGCAGTACTTC. J is TRBJ2-7 and V is TRBV15; D gene ambiguous. The CDR3 is 13 amino acids. V lost 0 bases, J lost 1 base, and 4 bases lay in between. Per germline, CDR1 LNHNV and CDR2 YYDKDF (reference sequence).

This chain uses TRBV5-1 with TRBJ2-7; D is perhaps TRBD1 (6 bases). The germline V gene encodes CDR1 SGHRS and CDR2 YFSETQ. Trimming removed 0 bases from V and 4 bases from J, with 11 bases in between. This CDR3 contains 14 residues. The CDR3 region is CASSLAEGDYEQYF. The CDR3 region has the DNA TGCGCCAGCAGCTTGGCCGAGGGGGATTACGAGCAGTACTTC.

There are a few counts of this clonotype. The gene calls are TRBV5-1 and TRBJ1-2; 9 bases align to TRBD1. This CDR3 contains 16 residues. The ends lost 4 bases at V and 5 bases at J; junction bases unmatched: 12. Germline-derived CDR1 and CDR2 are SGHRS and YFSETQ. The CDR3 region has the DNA TGCGCCAGCAGCACCGGGGACAGGGAGAGATATTATGGCTACACCTTC. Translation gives CASSTGDRERYYGYTF.